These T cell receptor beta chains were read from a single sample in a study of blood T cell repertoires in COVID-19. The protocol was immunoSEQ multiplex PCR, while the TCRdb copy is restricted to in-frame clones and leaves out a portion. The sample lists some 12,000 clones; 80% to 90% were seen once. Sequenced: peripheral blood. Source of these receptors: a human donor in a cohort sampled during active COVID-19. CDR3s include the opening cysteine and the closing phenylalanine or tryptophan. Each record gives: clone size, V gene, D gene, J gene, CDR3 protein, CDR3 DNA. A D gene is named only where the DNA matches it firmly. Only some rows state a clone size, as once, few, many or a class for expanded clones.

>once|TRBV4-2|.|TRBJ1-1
CASSQGQAGIEAFF
TGTGCCAGCAGCCAAGGTCAAGCAGGGATTGAAGCTTTCTTT
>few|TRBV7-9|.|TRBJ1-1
CASSSSVQAEAFF
TGTGCCAGCAGCTCGTCCGTACAGGCTGAAGCTTTCTTT
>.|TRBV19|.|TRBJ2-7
CASSIGYRDSYEQYF
TGTGCCAGTAGTATAGGTTACAGGGACTCCTACGAGCAGTACTTC
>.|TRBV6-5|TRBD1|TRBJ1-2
CASRIPTGGAYGYTF
TGTGCCAGCCGTATCCCTACAGGGGGCGCATATGGCTACACCTTC
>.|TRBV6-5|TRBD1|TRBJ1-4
CASNWDRAGEKLFF
TGTGCCAGCAATTGGGACAGGGCAGGGGAAAAACTGTTTTTT
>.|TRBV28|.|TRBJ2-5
CASSLPGLGETQYF
TGTGCCAGCAGTTTACCCGGACTCGGAGAGACCCAGTACTTC
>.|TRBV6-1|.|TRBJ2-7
CASSEEEEVPEQYF
TGTGCCAGCAGTGAGGAGGAGGAGGTCCCCGAGCAGTACTTC
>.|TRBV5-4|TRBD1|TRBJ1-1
CASSRDSKNTEAFF
TGTGCCAGCAGCCGGGACAGTAAGAACACTGAAGCTTTCTTT
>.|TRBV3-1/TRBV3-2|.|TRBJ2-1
CASSPSSGGAYNEQFF
TGTGCCAGCAGCCCATCCTCTGGGGGCGCCTACAATGAGCAGTTCTTC
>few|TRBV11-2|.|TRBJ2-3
CASSLRGGSTSTDTQYF
TGTGCCAGCAGCTTAAGGGGGGGATCGACTAGCACAGATACGCAGTATTTT
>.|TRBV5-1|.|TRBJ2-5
CASSPSGTQETQYF
TGCGCCAGCAGCCCTTCCGGGACTCAAGAGACCCAGTACTTC
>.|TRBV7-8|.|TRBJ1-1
CASSPGRREAFF
TGTGCCAGCAGCCCGGGAAGGCGTGAAGCTTTCTTT
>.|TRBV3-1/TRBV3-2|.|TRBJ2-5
CASSQAGAGETQYF
TGTGCCAGCAGCCAAGCAGGGGCGGGAGAGACCCAGTACTTC
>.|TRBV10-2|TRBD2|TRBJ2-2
CASSDGGLFTGELFF
TGCGCCAGCAGTGACGGGGGACTATTCACCGGGGAGCTGTTTTTT
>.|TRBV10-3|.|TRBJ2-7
CAISDSGVAYEQYF
TGTGCCATCAGTGATTCGGGGGTCGCCTACGAGCAGTACTTC
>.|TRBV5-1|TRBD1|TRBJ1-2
CASSLGQGGFGYTF
TGCGCCAGCAGCTTGGGACAGGGGGGATTTGGCTACACCTTC
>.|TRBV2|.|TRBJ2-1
CASSRTGSSYNEQFF
TGTGCCAGCAGTCGCACAGGGTCTTCCTACAATGAGCAGTTCTTC
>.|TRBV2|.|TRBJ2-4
CASSEMLGHQYF
TGTGCCAGCAGTGAAATGTTGGGACATCAGTACTTC
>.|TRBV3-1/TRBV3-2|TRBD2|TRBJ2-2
CATSRRGVGGELFF
TGTGCCACCAGTCGGCGGGGGGTCGGCGGGGAGCTGTTTTTT
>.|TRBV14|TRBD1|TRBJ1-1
CASSQRQGVTEAFF
TGTGCCAGCAGCCAGCGACAGGGAGTCACTGAAGCTTTCTTT
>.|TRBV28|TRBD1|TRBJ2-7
CASSLDRGEQYF
TGTGCCAGCAGCCTCGACAGGGGCGAGCAGTACTTC
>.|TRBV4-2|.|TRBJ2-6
CASSQLGLSGANVLTF
TGTGCCAGCAGCCAATTGGGGCTCTCTGGGGCCAACGTCCTGACTTTC
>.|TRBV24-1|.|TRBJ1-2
CAPKPRSTNQVYGYTF
TGTGCCCCCAAGCCCAGAAGTACTAACCAAGTTTATGGCTACACCTTC
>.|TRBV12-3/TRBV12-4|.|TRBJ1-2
CASSSTAYGYTF
TGTGCCAGCAGCTCGACAGCCTATGGCTACACCTTC
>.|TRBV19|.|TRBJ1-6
CASSDSSYNSPLHF
TGTGCCAGTAGTGACAGCTCCTATAATTCACCCCTCCACTTT
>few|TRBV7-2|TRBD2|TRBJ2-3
CASRAGGTDTQYF
TGTGCCAGCAGAGCGGGGGGGACAGATACGCAGTATTTT
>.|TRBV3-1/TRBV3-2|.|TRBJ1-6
CASSLRTAHPFHF
TGTGCCAGCAGCCTAAGGACAGCCCATCCCTTCCACTTT
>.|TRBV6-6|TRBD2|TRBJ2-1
CASSYLAGGYNEQFF
TGTGCCAGCAGCTACCTAGCGGGGGGATACAATGAGCAGTTCTTC
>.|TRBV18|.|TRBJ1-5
CASSPTDSNQPQHF
TGTGCCAGCTCGCCGACAGATAGCAATCAGCCCCAGCATTTT
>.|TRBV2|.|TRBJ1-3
CASSEQYRSGNTIYF
TGTGCCAGCAGTGAACAGTACCGCTCTGGAAACACCATATATTTT
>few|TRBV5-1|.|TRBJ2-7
CASSWDTTSSYEQYF
TGCGCCAGCAGCTGGGACACCACGAGCTCCTACGAGCAGTACTTC
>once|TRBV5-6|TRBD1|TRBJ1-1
CASSSGQGYFTEAFF
TGTGCCAGCAGTTCGGGACAGGGGTATTTCACTGAAGCTTTCTTT
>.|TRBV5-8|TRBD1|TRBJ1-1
CASSGPGTGQTEAFF
TGTGCCAGCAGCGGTCCCGGGACAGGGCAAACTGAAGCTTTCTTT
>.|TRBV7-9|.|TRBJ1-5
CASSKRGGGGNQPQHF
TGTGCCAGCAGCAAGCGAGGGGGGGGCGGCAATCAGCCCCAGCATTTT
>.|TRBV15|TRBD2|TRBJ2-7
CATSRDTTQRGFYEQYF
TGTGCCACCAGCAGAGATACGACCCAGCGGGGCTTCTACGAGCAGTACTTC
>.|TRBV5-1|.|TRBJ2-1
CASSLGMPRDEQFF
TGCGCCAGCAGCTTGGGAATGCCTCGCGATGAGCAGTTCTTC
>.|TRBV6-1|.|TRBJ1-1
CASSDGPVNTEAFF
TGTGCCAGCAGTGATGGGCCTGTGAACACTGAAGCTTTCTTT
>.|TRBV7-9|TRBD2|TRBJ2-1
CASSLSGGFPHEQFF
TGTGCCAGCAGCCTTAGCGGGGGTTTTCCCCATGAGCAGTTCTTC
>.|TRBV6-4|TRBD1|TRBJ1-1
CASRDTDRATEAFF
TGTGCCAGCAGAGACACGGACAGGGCCACTGAAGCTTTCTTT
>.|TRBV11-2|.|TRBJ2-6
CASSSQRGANVLTF
TGTGCCAGCAGCTCCCAGCGGGGGGCCAACGTCCTGACTTTC